This T cell receptor (beta chain) is from a study of PD-1 blockade in classical Hodgkin lymphoma. As to time point: newly diagnosed, previously untreated cHL patient sample. This clone was counted a few times. Sequenced by immunoSEQ multiplex PCR; TCRdb stores in-frame clones only, minus some. The sample includes roughly 20,000 clones, around 94% of them seen just once. Trimming took 2 bases from V and 4 from J, leaving 10 bases between them. Germline V CDR1 and CDR2: MNHNS, SASEGT. The CDR3 contains 14 residues. The sequencing sample was made of peripheral blood mononuclear cells (PBMCs). This clonotype was sampled from a human donor with classical Hodgkin lymphoma. This sequence joins TRBV6-1 and TRBJ2-3; D is uncertain. CDR3 amino acids: CASSETPDPDTQYF. In DNA form, the CDR3 reads TGTGCCAGCAGTGAAACCCCCGACCCAGATACGCAGTATTTT.